This TCR beta chain was obtained from a study of blood T cell repertoires in COVID-19. Only in-frame clones appear in the TCRdb table, and some are missing; sequencing was by immunoSEQ multiplex PCR. The data hold over 60,000 clones, with around 73% observed a single time. The table lists this clone with a count of one. Germline V gene data show CDR1 as SGHTA and CDR2 as FQGNSA. CDR3 size: 14 residues. The germline V and J ends were trimmed by 0 bases and 10 bases, with 13 bases remaining between them. What was sequenced was peripheral blood. The TCR originated in a man older than 75 with active or convalescent COVID-19. The V gene is TRBV7-2, the J gene TRBJ2-1, with D possibly being TRBD2 (6 bases). The CDR3 protein is CASSLAGAGLEQFF. CDR3 in DNA: TGTGCCAGCAGCTTAGCAGGGGCGGGGCTCGAGCAGTTCTTC.